The table lists the clone carrying this TCR beta chain with many counts. This sample was included in a study of T cells after yellow fever vaccination. Synthesis of TCR cDNA relied on 5'RACE template switching, which attached a universal primer site and UMIs. MiXCR, applied by TCRdb to the 5' RACE reads, yields one record per CDR3 protein. The table records about 130,000 distinct CDR3 sequences, 6.5% to 8% of them present only once. Trimming cost V 5 bases and J 1 base; bases outside gene matches: 8. This CDR3 contains 17 residues. Germline V gene data show CDR1 as SGHDN and CDR2 as FVKESK. The rearrangement links TRBV14 to TRBJ2-1; 10 positions agree with TRBD1. The TCR originated in a man in his late teens or twenties who received the YFV17D yellow fever vaccine. The sequenced sample was CD4+ T cells sorted from PBMCs, obtained 10 days after the first yellow fever vaccination. CDR3: CASSYNRDRGSYNEQFF. The DNA for the CDR3 is TGTGCCAGCAGCTACAACCGGGACAGGGGTTCCTACAATGAGCAGTTCTTC.